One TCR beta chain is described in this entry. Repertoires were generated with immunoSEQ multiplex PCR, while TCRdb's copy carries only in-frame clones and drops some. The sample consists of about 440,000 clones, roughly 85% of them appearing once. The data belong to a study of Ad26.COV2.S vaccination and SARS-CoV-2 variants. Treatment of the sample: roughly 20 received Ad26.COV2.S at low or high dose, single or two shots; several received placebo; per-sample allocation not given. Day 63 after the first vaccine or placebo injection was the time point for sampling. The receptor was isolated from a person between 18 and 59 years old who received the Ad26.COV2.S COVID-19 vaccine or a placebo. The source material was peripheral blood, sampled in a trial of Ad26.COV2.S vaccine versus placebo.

The CDR3 DNA is TGTGCCAGCAGCCAAGATATGATGACAGGGAAGCGCGAGCAGTACTTC. It codes for CASSQDMMTGKREQYF. The V gene is TRBV14, the J gene TRBJ2-7, with 7 bases matching TRBD1. Germline CDR1 reads SGHDN; CDR2 reads FVKESK. This CDR3 comprises 16 residues. The ends lost 0 bases at V and 6 bases at J; junction bases unmatched: 11.